A selection of T cell receptor beta chains follows, all from one sample in a study of regulatory T cells in long-lasting Graves disease. TCRdb itself ran the multiplex PCR reads through MiXCR, one entry per CDR3 protein. In the table there are over 500,000 distinct CDR3 sequences, about 16% of which are singletons. This same sample was also taken into another study, of T cells in Graves' hyperthyroidism and ophthalmopathy.

This specimen was peripheral blood mononuclear cells (PBMCs), taken at new diagnosis, from a patient treated with antithyroid drugs. All receptors come from a man between 18 and 35 years old with Graves disease. CDR3s include the opening cysteine and the closing phenylalanine or tryptophan. The order of the fields is CDR3 protein, CDR3 DNA, clone size, V gene, D gene, J gene, CDR3 length. D genes are given only for firm matches. Clone sizes are given selectively: once, few, many, or a class where the clone is expanded.

CDR3 protein: CASSSLSGNPTNYGYTF; CDR3 DNA: TGTGCCAGCAGCTCCCTCTCAGGGAACCCAACTAACTATGGCTACACCTTC; clone size: many; V gene: TRBV11-2; D gene: .; J gene: TRBJ1-2; CDR3 length: 17
CDR3 protein: CASSLGGDRGSPLGNEQFF; CDR3 DNA: TGCGCCAGCAGCTTGGGGGGAGACAGGGGGTCACCGTTAGGGAATGAGCAGTTCTTC; clone size: few; V gene: TRBV5-1; D gene: TRBD1; J gene: TRBJ2-1; CDR3 length: 19
CDR3 protein: CASSSWGNQPQHF; CDR3 DNA: TGTGCCAGTTCTTCTTGGGGAAATCAGCCCCAGCATTTT; clone size: many; V gene: TRBV27; D gene: .; J gene: TRBJ1-5; CDR3 length: 13
CDR3 protein: CASIRGGAGANVLTF; CDR3 DNA: TGTGCCAGCATTAGAGGGGGAGCTGGGGCCAACGTCCTGACTTTC; clone size: many; V gene: TRBV28; D gene: .; J gene: TRBJ2-6; CDR3 length: 15
CDR3 protein: CASSFGPVGTEAFF; CDR3 DNA: TGTGCCAGCAGTTTTGGACCGGTGGGCACTGAAGCTTTCTTT; clone size: many; V gene: TRBV6-5; D gene: .; J gene: TRBJ1-1; CDR3 length: 14
CDR3 protein: CASSLGLAVNEQFF; CDR3 DNA: TGTGCCAGCAGCCTGGGACTAGCGGTGAATGAGCAGTTCTTC; clone size: .; V gene: TRBV6-1; D gene: TRBD2; J gene: TRBJ2-1; CDR3 length: 14
CDR3 protein: CASSLWGRSEADTQYF; CDR3 DNA: TGCGCCAGCAGCTTGTGGGGGCGAAGTGAAGCAGATACGCAGTATTTT; clone size: few; V gene: TRBV5-1; D gene: .; J gene: TRBJ2-3; CDR3 length: 16
CDR3 protein: CSAREASGVNEQFF; CDR3 DNA: TGCAGTGCTAGAGAGGCTAGCGGGGTAAATGAGCAGTTCTTC; clone size: .; V gene: TRBV20-1; D gene: TRBD2; J gene: TRBJ2-1; CDR3 length: 14
CDR3 protein: CASSLGPGTVAYEQYF; CDR3 DNA: TGTGCCAGCAGTTTAGGTCCCGGGACAGTGGCTTACGAGCAGTACTTC; clone size: many; V gene: TRBV12-3/TRBV12-4; D gene: TRBD1; J gene: TRBJ2-7; CDR3 length: 16
CDR3 protein: CASSLVGEKLFF; CDR3 DNA: TGTGCCAGCAGCTTGGTAGGGGAAAAACTGTTTTTT; clone size: many; V gene: TRBV2; D gene: .; J gene: TRBJ1-4; CDR3 length: 12
CDR3 protein: CASKEGARDQPQHF; CDR3 DNA: TGTGCCAGCAAGGAGGGGGCAAGGGATCAGCCCCAGCATTTT; clone size: .; V gene: TRBV6-2/TRBV6-3; D gene: TRBD1; J gene: TRBJ1-5; CDR3 length: 14
CDR3 protein: CASSRTSGRSLGGTDTQYF; CDR3 DNA: TGTGCCAGCTCCCGGACTAGCGGGAGGTCCCTAGGGGGCACAGATACGCAGTATTTT; clone size: .; V gene: TRBV7-9; D gene: TRBD2; J gene: TRBJ2-3; CDR3 length: 19
CDR3 protein: CASSYGKESGQPQHF; CDR3 DNA: TGTGCCAGCAGTTACGGAAAGGAATCTGGTCAGCCCCAGCATTTT; clone size: .; V gene: TRBV6-2/TRBV6-3; D gene: .; J gene: TRBJ1-5; CDR3 length: 15
CDR3 protein: CASSFSGTSYNEQFF; CDR3 DNA: TGTGCCAGCAGCTTCAGCGGAACTTCCTACAATGAGCAGTTCTTC; clone size: many; V gene: TRBV7-2; D gene: .; J gene: TRBJ2-1; CDR3 length: 15
CDR3 protein: CASSVTGTVTNEQFF; CDR3 DNA: TGTGCCAGCAGCGTAACGGGGACTGTAACAAATGAGCAGTTCTTC; clone size: few; V gene: TRBV9; D gene: .; J gene: TRBJ2-1; CDR3 length: 15
CDR3 protein: CASSSSGFIGDEQFF; CDR3 DNA: TGTGCCAGCAGCTCATCGGGATTCATTGGCGATGAGCAGTTCTTC; clone size: few; V gene: TRBV7-9; D gene: .; J gene: TRBJ2-1; CDR3 length: 15
CDR3 protein: CSARGPGLHPILKMDGKQYF; CDR3 DNA: TGCAGTGCTAGGGGTCCAGGACTGCACCCAATTCTAAAGATGGATGGGAAGCAGTACTTC; clone size: .; V gene: TRBV20-1; D gene: .; J gene: TRBJ2-7; CDR3 length: 20
CDR3 protein: CASQREPETQYF; CDR3 DNA: TGTGCCAGTCAGAGGGAGCCAGAGACCCAGTACTTC; clone size: many; V gene: TRBV2; D gene: .; J gene: TRBJ2-5; CDR3 length: 12
CDR3 protein: CASRPGAGEKLFF; CDR3 DNA: TGTGCCAGCAGACCAGGGGCGGGTGAAAAACTGTTTTTT; clone size: few; V gene: TRBV6-1; D gene: .; J gene: TRBJ1-4; CDR3 length: 13
CDR3 protein: CASSLWDTARAFF; CDR3 DNA: TGTGCCAGCAGCTTGTGGGACACCGCTAGGGCTTTCTTT; clone size: .; V gene: TRBV5-1; D gene: .; J gene: TRBJ1-1; CDR3 length: 13
CDR3 protein: CSAPGRVRDTQYF; CDR3 DNA: TGCAGTGCCCCGGGGCGGGTACGCGATACGCAGTATTTT; clone size: many; V gene: TRBV20-1; D gene: .; J gene: TRBJ2-3; CDR3 length: 13
CDR3 protein: CVVGTDSYEQYF; CDR3 DNA: TGCGTCGTGGGGACGGACTCCTACGAGCAGTACTTC; clone size: many; V gene: TRBV20-1; D gene: .; J gene: TRBJ2-7; CDR3 length: 12
CDR3 protein: CASSRRAGGMYNEQFF; CDR3 DNA: TGTGCCAGCAGCCGCCGGGCAGGGGGTATGTACAATGAGCAGTTCTTC; clone size: many; V gene: TRBV11-3; D gene: TRBD1; J gene: TRBJ2-1; CDR3 length: 16
CDR3 protein: CASSSGQGMTFNSPLHF; CDR3 DNA: TGTGCCAGCAGTTCGGGACAGGGGATGACCTTTAATTCACCCCTCCACTTT; clone size: many; V gene: TRBV27; D gene: TRBD1; J gene: TRBJ1-6; CDR3 length: 17
CDR3 protein: CSGAGVQETQYF; CDR3 DNA: TGCAGCGGAGCGGGGGTCCAAGAGACCCAGTACTTC; clone size: .; V gene: TRBV29-1; D gene: TRBD2; J gene: TRBJ2-5; CDR3 length: 12
CDR3 protein: CASSFGSVAAGEQYF; CDR3 DNA: TGTGCCAGCAGCTTTGGGTCCGTGGCGGCGGGAGAGCAGTACTTC; clone size: .; V gene: TRBV7-6; D gene: .; J gene: TRBJ2-7; CDR3 length: 15